Detailed here is one T cell receptor beta chain. In germline, CDR1 is MDHEN, CDR2 SYDVKM. Trimming at V came to 3 bases and at J to 3 bases, leaving 8 bases not matched to a gene. This CDR3 contains 16 residues. This entry belongs to a study of control samples from healthy donors and cancer patients. Using immunoSEQ multiplex PCR, the repertoire was profiled, and TCRdb retains in-frame clones only, with some absent. The sample spans some 180,000 clones; the ten largest clones claim 2.2%. The source is a woman in her twenties or thirties in good health. The sample taken for sequencing was blood. The chain couples TRBV28 to TRBJ2-1, with 7 bases matching TRBD2. The CDR3 region is CASSLGGGRIYNEQFF. In DNA form, the CDR3 reads TGTGCCAGCAGTTTGGGCGGGGGTCGCATCTACAATGAGCAGTTCTTC.